A selection of T cell receptor beta chains follows, all from one sample in a study of blood T cell repertoires in COVID-19. Sequenced by immunoSEQ multiplex PCR; TCRdb stores in-frame clones only, minus some. The sample includes 54,000 or so clones, approximately 88% of them seen just once. What was sequenced was peripheral blood. These TCRs come from a human donor in a cohort sampled during active COVID-19. The CDR3 runs from the conserved cysteine through the conserved F or W. A D gene is named only where the DNA matches it firmly. The size of a clone is reported for some rows only, either as once, few or many, or as a class for expanded clones.

-	TRBV18	TRBD1	TRBJ2-2	TGTGCCAGCTCCTCCGGACAGGGATCGAACACCGGGGAGCTGTTTTTT	CASSSGQGSNTGELFF
-	TRBV7-8	-	TRBJ1-5	TGTGCCAGCAGCCTCGCGGGGGGGCAGGGTCAGCCCCAGCATTTT	CASSLAGGQGQPQHF
-	TRBV3-1/TRBV3-2	-	TRBJ2-1	TGTGCCAGCAGCCAAGACTTGCAGGGGAGCAAGATGAGCCATGAGCAGTTCTTC	CASSQDLQGSKMSHEQFF
-	TRBV5-4	-	TRBJ1-6	TGTGCCAGCAGCCGACTAGGGGCGAGCTCCTATAATTCACCCCTCCACTTT	CASSRLGASSYNSPLHF
-	TRBV19	-	TRBJ2-2	TGTGCCGCGGGGAGGAGGGAGCTGTTTTTT	CAAGRRELFF
-	TRBV7-2	-	TRBJ1-5	TGTGCCAGCAGCTTGAGGGGGGGGTTTAACGATCAGCCCCAGCATTTT	CASSLRGGFNDQPQHF
-	TRBV29-1	-	TRBJ2-7	TGCAGCGTTGTCTACAGTGCTGGCGAGCAGTACTTC	CSVVYSAGEQYF
once	TRBV11-3	-	TRBJ2-1	TGTGCCAGCAGCTTAGTAGGAGGACGGGAGCAGTTCTTC	CASSLVGGREQFF
once	TRBV7-2	-	TRBJ1-2	TGTGCCAGCAGCTTAGGGGGGACGGGGGGAGCGAACTATGGCTACACCTTC	CASSLGGTGGANYGYTF
-	TRBV5-6	TRBD1	TRBJ2-1	TGTGCCAGCAGCCCATTTTGGACAGGCTGGGATGAGCAGTTCTTC	CASSPFWTGWDEQFF
-	TRBV19	TRBD1	TRBJ1-5	TGTGCCAGTAGTAGAATCCTGACAGGGGGCCAACGTGGGCCCCAGCATTTT	CASSRILTGGQRGPQHF
-	TRBV11-1	-	TRBJ2-2	TGTGCCAGCAGCTTAGGTGGTACTGGGGCCGCCGGGGAGCTGTTTTTT	CASSLGGTGAAGELFF
-	TRBV3-1/TRBV3-2	TRBD1	TRBJ2-1	TGTGCCAGCAGCCGACCAGACAGGGTAGGCAATGAGCAGTTCTTC	CASSRPDRVGNEQFF
-	TRBV29-1	-	TRBJ1-2	TGCAGCGTTACACAGCAAACGAACTATGGCTACACCTTC	CSVTQQTNYGYTF
-	TRBV24-1	-	TRBJ2-2	TGTGCCACCAGTGATAGGGAGTGGGATCTGGAATTGGCCGGGGAGCTGTTTTTT	CATSDREWDLELAGELFF
-	TRBV3-1/TRBV3-2	TRBD2	TRBJ2-1	TGTGCCAGCAGACACACCGCGACTAGCGGGAATGAGCAGTTCTTC	CASRHTATSGNEQFF
-	TRBV19	-	TRBJ2-2	TGTGCCAGTAGTTTCTACACCGGGGAGCTGTTTTTT	CASSFYTGELFF
-	TRBV19	TRBD2	TRBJ2-3	TGTGCCAGTAGTTCCCAGACTAGCTCCACAGATACGCAGTATTTT	CASSSQTSSTDTQYF
-	TRBV27	-	TRBJ2-5	TGTGCCAGCAGCGTGGGACTCCCCTTAAATCAGCAAGAGACCCAGTACTTC	CASSVGLPLNQQETQYF
-	TRBV11-2	TRBD2	TRBJ2-1	TGTGCCAGCAGAGCCCACCTAGCGGGAGGGCCGGGGAATGAGCAGTTCTTC	CASRAHLAGGPGNEQFF
-	TRBV5-5	-	TRBJ2-6	TGTGCCAGCAGCCGTAACCGGGAGACGACCTCTTGGGCCAACGTCCTGACTTTC	CASSRNRETTSWANVLTF
-	TRBV12-5	TRBD1	TRBJ1-6	TGTGCTAGTGGTTTGCTTCTGGGACAGGGGGGTTCACCCCTCCACTTT	CASGLLLGQGGSPLHF
once	TRBV7-2	-	TRBJ2-2	TGTGCCAGCAGCTTGGTCGGGTATAACACCGGGGAGCTGTTTTTT	CASSLVGYNTGELFF
-	TRBV7-8	-	TRBJ1-5	TGTGCCAGCAGCTTAGGAGGGACTCGCAATCAGCCCCAGCATTTT	CASSLGGTRNQPQHF
once	TRBV7-2	-	TRBJ2-5	TGTGCCAGCAGCTTAGCGGGGGCGAGGGAGACCCAGTACTTC	CASSLAGARETQYF
-	TRBV2	TRBD2	TRBJ2-7	TGTGCCAGCAGTTTGCTAGCGGGAGGATACGAGCAGTACTTC	CASSLLAGGYEQYF
-	TRBV10-1	TRBD1	TRBJ1-1	TGCGCCAGCACCGCGACAGGGGACACTGAAGCTTTCTTT	CASTATGDTEAFF
-	TRBV7-2	-	TRBJ2-2	TGTGCCAGCAGCTTAAACGGGGGAGGCGGGGAGCTGTTTTTT	CASSLNGGGGELFF
-	TRBV7-2	TRBD2	TRBJ2-3	TGTGCCAGCAGCTCCTCCTCGGCGGGAGCAGATACGCAGTATTTT	CASSSSSAGADTQYF
-	TRBV7-9	-	TRBJ2-7	TGTGCCAGCAGCTTAGATTCAGACTCCTACGAGCAGTACTTC	CASSLDSDSYEQYF
-	TRBV14	-	TRBJ2-2	TGTGCCAGCAGCCAAAGAAGACAGGCCCGATTGTCCGGGGAGCTGTTTTTT	CASSQRRQARLSGELFF
-	TRBV19	-	TRBJ2-6	TGTGCCAGTAGTATAGTGTCCAGGGCTGGGGCCAACGTCCTGACTTTC	CASSIVSRAGANVLTF